This paragraph reports one T cell receptor beta chain. This clone has only one observation. Its cognate antigen has yet to be identified. Per-nucleotide qualities are absent, and no much larger clonotype sits a single base away. TCRbeta CDR3 regions were amplified from genomic DNA using the immunoSEQ Assay, a bias-controlled multiplex PCR. From the authors' description of their analysis: Within the assay, amplification of reference gene primers was used to estimate how many nucleated cells each sample contained. Sequence reads were collapsed and filtered to measure the absolute abundance of every unique TCRbeta CDR3 rearrangement. Productive Simpson clonality was computed per sample as the square root of Simpson's diversity index over productive rearrangements. TCRdb took this table from immuneACCESS and kept in-frame rearrangements with V and J called. Such tables lack part of the clones; where checked against another copy, unresolved V genes explain under half of the gap, and the rest is unexplained. That table supplies the V and J calls and clone size; D and trimming were determined from the DNA. The sample has about 350,000 clones on record, approximately 88% of them singletons. In total, the top ten clones hold around 9.9% of the sample.

At one collaborating source in Seattle, patients were enrolled during active infection and were followed longitudinally through the course of disease. The collaborating institutions used their own protocols to collect whole blood in K2EDTA tubes. Collaborator samples were shipped for TCRbeta analysis as frozen whole blood, isolated PBMCs, or DNA extracted from either sample type. V drops 4 bases and J drops 10 bases, leaving 8 bases in between. Looking up the germline V gene yields CDR1 SGHTA and CDR2 FQGNSA. From the cysteine up to the phenylalanine, the CDR3 has a length of 11 residues. The CDR3 DNA has 33 bases and is translated from base 1. This sample is drawn from a study of blood T cell repertoires in COVID-19 (TCRdb year 2020). In the study overall: Samples from collaborators originated in the United States, Italy and Spain and spanned both the acute and convalescent phases of COVID-19. The material from the prospective study consisted of cDNA or gDNA derived from T cells, B-cell-depleted T cells, or PBMCs. Subjects who had been exposed to COVID-19, were actively infected with it, or had recovered from it provided the deeply sampled blood TCRbeta repertoires that made up the dataset. A freely available public database, intended as a resource for researchers studying the immune response to SARS-CoV-2, is where the repertoires were released. Samples were obtained from the ongoing ImmuneRACE study (first 160 participants) and from over 1,000 subjects provided by 6 global collaborators. The sample metadata nearly always contained a de-identified subject ID, COVID-19 status, age in years and sex. Where available, HLA class I and class II types were taken from metadata supplied by the sample provider and were not determined by assay-based typing.

Overall results and qualifications from the work: Clinical and demographic metadata were provided uncurated, with the amount varying by source and participant.

The clonotype was recovered from a man aged 25 to 40 with COVID-19, enrolled during active disease. The specimen was peripheral blood. The rearrangement joined TRBV7-2 to TRBJ1-5; D gene: possibly TRBD1, on 5 matching bases. Here the CDR3 is given as CASSSGEPQHF. The nucleotides read TGTGCCAGCAGCTCGGGGGAACCCCAGCATTTT.